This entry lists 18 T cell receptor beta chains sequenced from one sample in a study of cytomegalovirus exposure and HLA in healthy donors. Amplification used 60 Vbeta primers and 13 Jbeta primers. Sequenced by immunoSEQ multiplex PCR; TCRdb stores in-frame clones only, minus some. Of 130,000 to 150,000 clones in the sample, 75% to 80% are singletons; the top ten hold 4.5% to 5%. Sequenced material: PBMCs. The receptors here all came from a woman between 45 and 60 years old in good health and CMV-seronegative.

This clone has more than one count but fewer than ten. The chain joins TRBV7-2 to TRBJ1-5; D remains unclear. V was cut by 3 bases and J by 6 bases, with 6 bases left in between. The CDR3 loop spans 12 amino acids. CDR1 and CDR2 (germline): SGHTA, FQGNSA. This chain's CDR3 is CASSFTGQPQHF. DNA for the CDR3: TGTGCCAGCAGCTTTACCGGTCAGCCCCAGCATTTT.

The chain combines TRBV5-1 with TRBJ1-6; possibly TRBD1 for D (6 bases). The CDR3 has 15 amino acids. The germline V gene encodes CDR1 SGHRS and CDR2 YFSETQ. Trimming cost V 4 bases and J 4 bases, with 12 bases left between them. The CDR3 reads CASSLDRPYNSPLHF. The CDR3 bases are TGCGCCAGCAGCCTGGACAGACCGTATAATTCACCCCTCCACTTT.

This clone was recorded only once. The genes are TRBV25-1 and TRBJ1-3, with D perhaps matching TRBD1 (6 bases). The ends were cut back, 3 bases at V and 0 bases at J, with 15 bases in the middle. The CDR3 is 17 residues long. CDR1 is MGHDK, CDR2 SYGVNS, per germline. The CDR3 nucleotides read TGTGCCAGCAGTGAGATCAGGGGACCCCTCTCTGGAAACACCATATATTTT. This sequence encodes CASSEIRGPLSGNTIYF.

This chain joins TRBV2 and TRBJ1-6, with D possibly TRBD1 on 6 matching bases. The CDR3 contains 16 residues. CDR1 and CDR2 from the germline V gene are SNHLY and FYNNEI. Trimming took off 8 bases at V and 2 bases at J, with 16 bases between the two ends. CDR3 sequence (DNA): TGTGCCAGCGGTAGAATCAGACAGGCCTATAATTCACCCCTCCACTTT. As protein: CASGRIRQAYNSPLHF.

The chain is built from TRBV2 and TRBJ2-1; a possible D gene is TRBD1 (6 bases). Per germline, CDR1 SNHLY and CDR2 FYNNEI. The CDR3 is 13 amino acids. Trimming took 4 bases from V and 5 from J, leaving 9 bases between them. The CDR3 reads CASSANRDNEQFF. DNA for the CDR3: TGTGCCAGCAGTGCGAACAGGGACAATGAGCAGTTCTTC. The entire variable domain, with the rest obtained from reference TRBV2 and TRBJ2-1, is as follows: EPEVTQTPSHQVTQMGQEVILRCVPISNHLYFYWYRQILGQKVEFLVSFYNNEISEKSEIFDDQFSVERPDGSNFTLKIRSTKLEDSAMYFCASSANRDNEQFFGPGTRLTVL.

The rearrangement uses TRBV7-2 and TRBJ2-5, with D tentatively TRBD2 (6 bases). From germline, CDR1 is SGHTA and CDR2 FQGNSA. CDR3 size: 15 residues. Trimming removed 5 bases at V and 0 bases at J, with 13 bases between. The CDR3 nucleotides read TGTGCCAGCAGCCAGAGCCGGGACTACCAAGAGACCCAGTACTTC. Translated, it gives CASSQSRDYQETQYF. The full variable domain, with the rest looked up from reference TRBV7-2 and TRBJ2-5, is GAGVSQSPSNKVTEKGKDVELRCDPISGHTALYWYRQSLGQGLEFLIYFQGNSAPDKSGLPSDRFSAERTGGSVSTLTIQRTQQEDSAVYLCASSQSRDYQETQYFGPGTRLLVL.

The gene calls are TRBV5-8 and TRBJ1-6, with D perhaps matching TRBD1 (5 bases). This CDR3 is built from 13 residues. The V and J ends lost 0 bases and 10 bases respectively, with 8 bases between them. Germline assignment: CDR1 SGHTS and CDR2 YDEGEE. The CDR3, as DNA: TGTGCCAGCAGCTTGGGATGGGGCTCACCCCTCCACTTT. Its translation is CASSLGWGSPLHF.

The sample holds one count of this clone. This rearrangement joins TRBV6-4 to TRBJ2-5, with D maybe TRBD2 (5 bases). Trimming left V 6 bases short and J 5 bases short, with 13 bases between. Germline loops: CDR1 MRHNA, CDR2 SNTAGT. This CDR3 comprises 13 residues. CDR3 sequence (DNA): TGTGCCAGCAGCCTGGGTTCGGGGGAGACCCAGTACTTC. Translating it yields CASSLGSGETQYF.

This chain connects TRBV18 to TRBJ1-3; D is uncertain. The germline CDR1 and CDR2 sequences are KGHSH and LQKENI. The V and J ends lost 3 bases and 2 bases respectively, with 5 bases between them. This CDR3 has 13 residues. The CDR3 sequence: CASSPPAGNTIYF. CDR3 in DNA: TGTGCCAGCTCACCTCCCGCTGGAAACACCATATATTTT.

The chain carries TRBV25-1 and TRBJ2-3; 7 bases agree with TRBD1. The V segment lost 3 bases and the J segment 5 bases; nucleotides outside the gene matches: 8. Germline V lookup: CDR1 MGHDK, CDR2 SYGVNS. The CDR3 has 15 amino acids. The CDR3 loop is CASSDVLGGLDTQYF. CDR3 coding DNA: TGTGCCAGCAGTGACGTACTAGGGGGCTTAGATACGCAGTATTTT.

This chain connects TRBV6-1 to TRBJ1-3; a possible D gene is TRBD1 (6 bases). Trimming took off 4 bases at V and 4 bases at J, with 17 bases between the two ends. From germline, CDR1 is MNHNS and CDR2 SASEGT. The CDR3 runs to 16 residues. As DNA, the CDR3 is TGTGCCAGCAGTGCCTACCTACAGGGAGTCGGAAACACCATATATTTT. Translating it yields CASSAYLQGVGNTIYF.

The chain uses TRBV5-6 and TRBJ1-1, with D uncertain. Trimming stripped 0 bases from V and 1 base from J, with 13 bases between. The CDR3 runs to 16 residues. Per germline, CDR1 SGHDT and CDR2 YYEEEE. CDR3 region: CASSLVEGRGNTEAFF. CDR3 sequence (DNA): TGTGCCAGCAGCTTGGTCGAGGGCCGGGGGAACACTGAAGCTTTCTTT.

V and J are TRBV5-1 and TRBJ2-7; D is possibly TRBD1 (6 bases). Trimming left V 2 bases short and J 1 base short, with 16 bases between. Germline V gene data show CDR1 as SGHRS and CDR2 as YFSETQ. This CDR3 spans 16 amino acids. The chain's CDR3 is CASSLGPGQVSYEQYF. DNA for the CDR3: TGCGCCAGCAGCTTAGGACCGGGACAAGTTTCCTACGAGCAGTACTTC.

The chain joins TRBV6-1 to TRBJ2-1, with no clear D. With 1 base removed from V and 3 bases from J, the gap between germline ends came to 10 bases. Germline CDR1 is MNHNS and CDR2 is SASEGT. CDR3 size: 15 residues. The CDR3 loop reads CASSEGATYYNEQFF. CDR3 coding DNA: TGTGCCAGCAGTGAAGGAGCCACCTACTACAATGAGCAGTTCTTC.

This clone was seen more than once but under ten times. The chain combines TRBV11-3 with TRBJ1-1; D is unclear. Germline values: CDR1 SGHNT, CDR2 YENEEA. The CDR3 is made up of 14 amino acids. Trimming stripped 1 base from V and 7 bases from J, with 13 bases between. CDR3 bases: TGTGCCAGCAGCTTAGGGTGGGAGTCCTATGAAGCTTTCTTT. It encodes CASSLGWESYEAFF.

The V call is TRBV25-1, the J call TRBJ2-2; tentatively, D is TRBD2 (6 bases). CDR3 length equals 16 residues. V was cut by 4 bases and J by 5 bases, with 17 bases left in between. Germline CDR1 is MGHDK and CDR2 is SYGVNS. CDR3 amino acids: CASSVFGSGITGELFF. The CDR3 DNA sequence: TGTGCCAGCAGTGTTTTTGGTAGCGGTATAACCGGGGAGCTGTTTTTT.

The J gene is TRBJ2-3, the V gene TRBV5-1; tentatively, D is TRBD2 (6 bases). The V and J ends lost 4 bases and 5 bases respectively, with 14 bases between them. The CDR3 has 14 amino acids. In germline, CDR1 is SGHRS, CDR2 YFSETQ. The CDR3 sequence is CASSPGVAEDTQYF. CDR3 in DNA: TGCGCCAGCAGCCCCGGGGTAGCGGAAGATACGCAGTATTTT.

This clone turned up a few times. The CDR3 loop is CASSYGVEGGEQFF. As DNA, the CDR3 is TGTGCCAGCAGTTATGGTGTAGAGGGAGGCGAGCAGTTCTTC. The chain recombines TRBV6-5 with TRBJ2-1; D possibly corresponds to TRBD2 (6 bases). The ends were cut back, 3 bases at V and 10 bases at J, with 16 bases in the middle. The CDR3 contains 14 residues. Germline V CDR1 and CDR2: MNHEY, SVGAGI.